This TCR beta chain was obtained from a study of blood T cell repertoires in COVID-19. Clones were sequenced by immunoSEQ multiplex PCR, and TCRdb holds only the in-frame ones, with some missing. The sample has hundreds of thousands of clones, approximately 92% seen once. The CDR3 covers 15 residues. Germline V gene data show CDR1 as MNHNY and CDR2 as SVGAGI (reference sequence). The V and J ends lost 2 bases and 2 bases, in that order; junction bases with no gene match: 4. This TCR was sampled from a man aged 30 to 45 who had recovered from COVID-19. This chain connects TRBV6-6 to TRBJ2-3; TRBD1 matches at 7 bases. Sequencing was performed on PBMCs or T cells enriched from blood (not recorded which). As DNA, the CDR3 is TGTGCCAGCAGTTACCGGGACAGTTACACAGATACGCAGTATTTT. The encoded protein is CASSYRDSYTDTQYF.